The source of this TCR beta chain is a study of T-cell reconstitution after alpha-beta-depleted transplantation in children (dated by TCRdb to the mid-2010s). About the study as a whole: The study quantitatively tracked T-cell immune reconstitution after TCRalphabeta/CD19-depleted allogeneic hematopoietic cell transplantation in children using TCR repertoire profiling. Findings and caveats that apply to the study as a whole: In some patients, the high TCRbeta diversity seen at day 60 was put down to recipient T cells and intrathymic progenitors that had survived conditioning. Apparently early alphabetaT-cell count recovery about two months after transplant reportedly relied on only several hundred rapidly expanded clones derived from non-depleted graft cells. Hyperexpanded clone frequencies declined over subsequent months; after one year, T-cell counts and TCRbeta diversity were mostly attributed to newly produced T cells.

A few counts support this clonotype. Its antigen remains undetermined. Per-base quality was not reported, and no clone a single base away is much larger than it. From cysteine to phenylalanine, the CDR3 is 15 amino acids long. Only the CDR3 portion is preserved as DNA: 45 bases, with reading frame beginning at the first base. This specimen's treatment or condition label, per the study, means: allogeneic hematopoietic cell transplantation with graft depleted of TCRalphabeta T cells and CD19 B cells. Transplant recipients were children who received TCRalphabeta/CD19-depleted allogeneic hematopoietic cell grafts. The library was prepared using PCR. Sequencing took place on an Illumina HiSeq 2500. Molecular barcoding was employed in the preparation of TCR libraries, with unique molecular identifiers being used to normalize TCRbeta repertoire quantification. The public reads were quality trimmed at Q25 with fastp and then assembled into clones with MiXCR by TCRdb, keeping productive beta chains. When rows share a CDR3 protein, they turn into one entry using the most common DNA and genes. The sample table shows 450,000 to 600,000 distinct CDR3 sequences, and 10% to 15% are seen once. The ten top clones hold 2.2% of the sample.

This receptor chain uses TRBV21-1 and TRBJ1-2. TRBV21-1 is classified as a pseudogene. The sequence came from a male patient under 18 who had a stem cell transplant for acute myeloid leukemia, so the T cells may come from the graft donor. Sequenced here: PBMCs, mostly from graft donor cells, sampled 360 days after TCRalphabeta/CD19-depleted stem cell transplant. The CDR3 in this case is CASSLRRTDGYGYTF. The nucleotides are TGTGCCAGCAGCCTACGTAGGACGGACGGCTATGGCTACACCTTC.